The present T cell receptor (beta chain) was sequenced within a study of blood T cell repertoires in COVID-19. The wider study: Samples representing acute and convalescent COVID-19 were sourced from the United States, Italy and Spain. In each case, the material was cDNA or gDNA derived from T cells, B-cell-depleted T cells, or PBMCs.

Methods used by the authors: The authors estimated nucleated cell counts from reference gene primer amplification. Clones were sequenced by immunoSEQ multiplex PCR, and TCRdb holds only the in-frame ones, with some missing. V, J and clone size were drawn from that table, and D and trimming were deduced from the DNA. Of under 300,000 clones in the sample, roughly 86% were seen once. Per germline, CDR1 MNHNY and CDR2 SVGAGI (reference sequence). The V end was cut by 6 bases, the J end by 6 bases, with 18 bases between. The CDR3 runs 15 residues. The receptor's source is a woman aged 25 to 39 with acute or convalescent COVID-19. Sequenced input: peripheral blood. The chain joins TRBV6-6 to TRBJ2-1; possible D gene TRBD1, 6 bases. The CDR3 region has the DNA TGTGCCAGCAGCGATGCGAACAGGGTGGGCAATGAGCAGTTCTTC. Protein sequence: CASSDANRVGNEQFF.